Given below is one TCR beta chain in context. MiXCR, run by TCRdb on the 5' RACE reads, gives a single entry per CDR3 protein. The repertoire holds roughly 550,000 distinct CDR3 sequences, with about a fifth as singletons. These data are taken from a study of T-cell memory formation after mild COVID-19. This CDR3 contains 15 residues. J lost 6 bases, V lost 6 bases, and 9 bases had no gene match. Germline loops: CDR1 DFQATT, CDR2 SNEGSKA (reference sequence). The chain carries TRBV20-1 and TRBJ2-1; TRBD1 agrees at 12 bases. The origin of this receptor is an adult woman who had mild COVID-19 (a few samples of this study predate the infection). Cell type and time point are not known. Sequencing used PBMCs or a T cell subset sorted from them (not recorded which). This CDR3 is CSARGGQGAPNEQFF. The DNA of the CDR3 is TGCAGTGCCAGGGGGGGACAGGGGGCGCCCAATGAGCAGTTCTTC.